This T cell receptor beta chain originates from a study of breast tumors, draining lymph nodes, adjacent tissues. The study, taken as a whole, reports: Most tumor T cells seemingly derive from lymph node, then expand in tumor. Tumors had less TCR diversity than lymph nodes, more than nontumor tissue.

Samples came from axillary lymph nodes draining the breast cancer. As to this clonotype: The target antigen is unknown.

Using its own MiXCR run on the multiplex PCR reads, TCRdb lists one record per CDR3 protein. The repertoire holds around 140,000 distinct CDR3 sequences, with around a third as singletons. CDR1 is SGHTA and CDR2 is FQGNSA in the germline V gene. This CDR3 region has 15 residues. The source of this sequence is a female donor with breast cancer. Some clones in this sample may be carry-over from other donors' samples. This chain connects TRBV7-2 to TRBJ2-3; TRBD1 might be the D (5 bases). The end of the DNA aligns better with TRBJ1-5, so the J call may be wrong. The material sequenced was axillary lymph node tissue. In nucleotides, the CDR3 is TGTGCCAGCACCGGCGGGGGGTCATTGACAGATACGCAGCATTTT. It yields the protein CASTGGGSLTDTQHF.